This T cell receptor beta chain was sequenced for a study of T cells in Graves' hyperthyroidism and ophthalmopathy. Study-wide results and caveats: Ophthalmopathy could be told apart from stable hyperthyroidism with a 13 V-J model.

This clonotype was detected many times. Its target is not known. Regions amplified from RNA transcripts were the TCR beta CDR3 regions. The study used the HTBI primer set for a first-round RT-PCR of the TCR CDR3. Using its own MiXCR run on the multiplex PCR reads, TCRdb lists one record per CDR3 protein. The sample lists around 250,000 distinct CDR3 sequences, about 14% seen once, with more than 10% in the top ten. Germline CDR1 reads SNHLY; CDR2 reads FYNNEI. The CDR3 length is 14 residues. V was pared by 7 bases and J by 4 bases, with 8 bases of the junction left unmatched. The chain couples TRBV2 to TRBJ2-5; TRBD1 agrees at 8 bases. Sequencing was carried out using blood. The clonotype was recovered from a woman aged 40 to 50 with Graves' hyperthyroidism that later progressed to Graves' ophthalmopathy. The CDR3 sequence is CASNGQGSPETQYF. For the CDR3, the DNA is TGTGCCAGCAACGGACAGGGCTCCCCAGAGACCCAGTACTTC.